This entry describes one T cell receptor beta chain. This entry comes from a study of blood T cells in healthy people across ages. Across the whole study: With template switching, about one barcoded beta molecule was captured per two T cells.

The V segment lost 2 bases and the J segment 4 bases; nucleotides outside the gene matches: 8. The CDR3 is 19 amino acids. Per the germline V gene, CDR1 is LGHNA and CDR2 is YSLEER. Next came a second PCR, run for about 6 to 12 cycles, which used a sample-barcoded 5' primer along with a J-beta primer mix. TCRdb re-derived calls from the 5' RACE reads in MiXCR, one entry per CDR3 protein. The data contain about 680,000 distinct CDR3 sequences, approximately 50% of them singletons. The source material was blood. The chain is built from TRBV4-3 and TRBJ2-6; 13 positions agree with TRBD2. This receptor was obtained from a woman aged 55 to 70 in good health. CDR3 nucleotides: TGCGCCAGCAGCCAACTACTAGCGGGAGGGCCGTGGGGGGCCAACGTCCTGACTTTC. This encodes CASSQLLAGGPWGANVLTF.